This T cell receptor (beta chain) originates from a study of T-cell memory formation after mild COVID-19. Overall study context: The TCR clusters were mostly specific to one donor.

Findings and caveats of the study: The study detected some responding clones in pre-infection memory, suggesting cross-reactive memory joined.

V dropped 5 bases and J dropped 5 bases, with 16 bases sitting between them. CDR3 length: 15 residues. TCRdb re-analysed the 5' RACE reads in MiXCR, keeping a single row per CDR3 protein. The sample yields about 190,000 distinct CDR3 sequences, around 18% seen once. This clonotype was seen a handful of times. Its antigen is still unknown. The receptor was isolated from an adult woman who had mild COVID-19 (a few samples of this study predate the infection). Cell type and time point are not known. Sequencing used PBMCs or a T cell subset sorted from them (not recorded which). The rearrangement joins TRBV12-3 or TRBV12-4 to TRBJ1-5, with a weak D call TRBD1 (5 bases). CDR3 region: CASSPRQRRDQPQHF. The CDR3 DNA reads TGTGCCAGCAGTCCTCGACAGCGGAGGGATCAGCCCCAGCATTTT.